Below are 8 T cell receptor beta chains sequenced from a single sample in a study of beta chain features in type 1 diabetes. Expressed TCRB transcripts were sequenced because the isolated RNA had all been reverse transcribed beforehand. This table comes from immunoSEQ multiplex PCR, and its TCRdb copy is limited to in-frame clones, with some not included. The repertoire holds under 150,000 clones, with approximately 52% as singletons. The specimen was Tregs from blood. These receptors were taken from a young man in good health.

This clone has only one observation. The chain couples TRBV14 to TRBJ2-1; 14 bases align to TRBD2. The CDR3 contains 17 residues. The germline gives CDR1 SGHDN, CDR2 FVKESK. Trimming at V came to 3 bases and at J to 9 bases, leaving 10 bases not matched to a gene. The CDR3 loop reads CASSHLAGLAGAIEQFF. The DNA for the CDR3 is TGTGCCAGCAGCCACCTCGCGGGACTAGCGGGAGCGATTGAGCAGTTCTTC. The full variable domain, in which reference TRBV14 and TRBJ2-1 provide the parts outside the CDR3, is EAGVTQFPSHSVIEKGQTVTLRCDPISGHDNLYWYRRVMGKEIKFLLHFVKESKQDESGMPNNRFLAERTGGTYSTLKVQPAELEDSGVYFCASSHLAGLAGAIEQFFGPGTRLTVL.

The genes are TRBV28 and TRBJ2-7; D gene ambiguous. The ends were cut back, 5 bases at V and 3 bases at J, with 8 bases in the middle. The CDR3 sequence is 12 residues long. Germline CDR1 reads MDHEN; CDR2 reads SYDVKM. The CDR3: CASSPPLYEQYF. The CDR3 DNA is TGTGCCAGCAGTCCCCCCCTCTACGAGCAGTACTTC.

The V and J genes are TRBV7-9 and TRBJ2-5; D may be TRBD1 (6 bases). The CDR3 spans 17 residues. V dropped 7 bases and J dropped 2 bases, with 23 bases sitting between them. Germline loops: CDR1 SEHNR, CDR2 FQNEAQ (reference sequence). DNA for the CDR3: TGTGCCAGCACCCATTGGGCAGGGGTAGGATTTCAAGAGACCCAGTACTTC. Encoded protein: CASTHWAGVGFQETQYF.

The genes are TRBV7-2 and TRBJ1-2; TRBD1 matches at 7 bases. CDR1 and CDR2 from the germline V gene are SGHTA and FQGNSA. The junction had 9 bases not matched to a gene; V was cut back by 1 base and J by 4 bases. There are 16 residues in the CDR3. CDR3 nucleotides: TGTGCCAGCAGCTTAGTTGGCGGACAGGCCATCTATGGCTACACCTTC. This encodes CASSLVGGQAIYGYTF.

The rearrangement links TRBV18 to TRBJ2-5; D gene unclear. The end of the DNA is better explained by TRBJ2-7, so the J call may be wrong. The length of the CDR3 is 13 residues. Germline values: CDR1 KGHSH, CDR2 LQKENI. CDR3 sequence: CASSPLIGDEQYF. The DNA of the CDR3 is TGTGCCAGCTCACCACTTATTGGAGACGAGCAGTACTTC.

This clone occurred a few times. This chain links TRBV28 with TRBJ1-4; 8 bases are shared with TRBD1. Germline V gene data show CDR1 as MDHEN and CDR2 as SYDVKM. Trimming at V came to 7 bases and at J to 0 bases, leaving 7 bases not matched to a gene. This CDR3 comprises 16 residues. CDR3 loop: CASTDRVRATNEKLFF. The CDR3 DNA is TGTGCCAGCACGGACAGGGTCAGGGCAACTAATGAAAAACTGTTTTTT.

This sequence joins TRBV5-6 and TRBJ2-3; 7 nucleotides align to TRBD1. Germline V lookup: CDR1 SGHDT, CDR2 YYEEEE. V was pared by 0 bases and J by 6 bases, with 4 bases of the junction left unmatched. This CDR3 has 14 residues. In DNA, the CDR3 is TGTGCCAGCAGCTTGGTACAGGGGACGGATACGCAGTATTTT. Amino acids: CASSLVQGTDTQYF.

The chain employs TRBV28 and TRBJ2-7, with D perhaps matching TRBD2 (7 bases). The CDR3 spans 15 residues. The germline gives CDR1 MDHEN, CDR2 SYDVKM. V lost 3 bases to trimming and J lost 1 base, with 13 bases between them. The CDR3 here is CASSLGGRLSYEQYF. The CDR3 DNA follows: TGTGCCAGCAGTTTGGGGGGGCGTTTGTCCTACGAGCAGTACTTC. Full variable domain (outside the CDR3, taken from reference TRBV28 and TRBJ2-7): DVKVTQSSRYLVKRTGEKVFLECVQDMDHENMFWYRQDPGLGLRLIYFSYDVKMKEKGDIPEGYSVSREKKERFSLILESASTNQTSMYLCASSLGGRLSYEQYFGPGTRLTVT.